One and the same sample provided the 4 T cell receptor beta chains below, sequenced in a study of OX40 agonist ivuxolimab in advanced cancers. Sequenced by immunoSEQ multiplex PCR; TCRdb stores in-frame clones only, minus some. The sample holds roughly 120,000 clones, 85% to 95% seen once. The sequenced sample was CD4+ or CD8+ T cells sorted from blood, obtained in a trial of the OX40 agonist ivuxolimab. These receptors came from an adult with an advanced solid tumor such as melanoma, head and neck, liver or kidney cancer.

This sequence joins TRBV2 and TRBJ1-5; unclear D gene. The V end was cut by 7 bases, the J end by 3 bases, with 7 bases between. The CDR3 has 12 residues. The germline V gene has CDR1 SNHLY and CDR2 FYNNEI. The CDR3 sequence is CASKDPNQPQHF. The CDR3 DNA sequence: TGTGCCAGCAAGGATCCCAATCAGCCCCAGCATTTT. Using reference TRBV2 and TRBJ1-5 for the parts outside the CDR3, the full variable domain is EPEVTQTPSHQVTQMGQEVILRCVPISNHLYFYWYRQILGQKVEFLVSFYNNEISEKSEIFDDQFSVERPDGSNFTLKIRSTKLEDSAMYFCASKDPNQPQHFGDGTRLSIL.

The chain carries TRBV28 and TRBJ2-1; 14 positions agree with TRBD2. This CDR3 is 15 amino acids long. Looked up from germline, CDR1 is MDHEN and CDR2 is SYDVKM. V dropped 2 bases and J dropped 9; count of bases not matched to a gene: 3. The CDR3 nucleotides read TGTGCCAGCAGTTTAAGTGGACTAGCGGGAGGTGAGCAGTTCTTC. As protein: CASSLSGLAGGEQFF.

The rearrangement joins TRBV7-2 to TRBJ2-7, with TRBD1 matching over 7 bases. Germline V gene data show CDR1 as SGHTA and CDR2 as FQGNSA. V was clipped by 1 base and J by 0 bases; unmatched bases: 3. The CDR3 covers 15 residues. The CDR3 coding sequence is TGTGCCAGCAGCTTAGGACAGGGTAGCTCCTACGAGCAGTACTTC. It yields the protein CASSLGQGSSYEQYF.

The rearrangement links TRBV5-1 to TRBJ2-7, with 11 bases aligning to TRBD1. This CDR3 contains 15 residues. J lost 4 bases, V lost 5 bases, and 8 bases had no gene match. CDR1 and CDR2 (germline): SGHRS, YFSETQ. The CDR3 is CASSQGQGARYEQYF. The CDR3 coding sequence is TGCGCCAGCAGTCAAGGACAGGGGGCAAGGTACGAGCAGTACTTC.